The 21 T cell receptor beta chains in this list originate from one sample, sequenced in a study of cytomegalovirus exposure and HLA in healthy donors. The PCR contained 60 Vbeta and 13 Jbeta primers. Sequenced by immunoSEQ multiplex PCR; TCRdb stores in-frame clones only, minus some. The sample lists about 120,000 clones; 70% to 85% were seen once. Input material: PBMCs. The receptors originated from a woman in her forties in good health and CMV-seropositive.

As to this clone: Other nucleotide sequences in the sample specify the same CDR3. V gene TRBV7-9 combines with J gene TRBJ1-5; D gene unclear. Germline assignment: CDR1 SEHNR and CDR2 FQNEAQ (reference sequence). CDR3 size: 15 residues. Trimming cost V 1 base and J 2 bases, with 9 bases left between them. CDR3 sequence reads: CASSLGDTGNQPQHF. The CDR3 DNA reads TGTGCCAGCAGCTTAGGAGACACCGGCAATCAGCCCCAGCATTTT.

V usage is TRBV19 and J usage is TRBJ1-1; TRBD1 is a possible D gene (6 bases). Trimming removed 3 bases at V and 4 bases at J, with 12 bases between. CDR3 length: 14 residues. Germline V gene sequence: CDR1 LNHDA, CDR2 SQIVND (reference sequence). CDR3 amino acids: CASSIYREITEAFF. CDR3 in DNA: TGTGCCAGTAGTATCTACAGGGAGATCACTGAAGCTTTCTTT.

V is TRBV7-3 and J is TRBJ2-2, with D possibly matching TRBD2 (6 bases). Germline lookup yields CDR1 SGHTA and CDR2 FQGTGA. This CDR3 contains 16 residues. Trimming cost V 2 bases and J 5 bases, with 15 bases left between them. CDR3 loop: CASSLRRDQTTGELFF. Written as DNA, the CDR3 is TGTGCCAGCAGCTTACGGCGGGACCAAACAACCGGGGAGCTGTTTTTT. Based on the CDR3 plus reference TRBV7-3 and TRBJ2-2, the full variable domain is GAGVSQTPSNKVTEKGKYVELRCDPISGHTALYWYRQSLGQGPEFLIYFQGTGAADDSGLPNDRFFAVRPEGSVSTLKIQRTERGDSAVYLCASSLRRDQTTGELFFGEGSRLTVL.

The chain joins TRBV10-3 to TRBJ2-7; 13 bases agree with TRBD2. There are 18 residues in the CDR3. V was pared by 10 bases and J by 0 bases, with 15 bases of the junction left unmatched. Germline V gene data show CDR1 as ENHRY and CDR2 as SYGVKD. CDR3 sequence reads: CASRPWGLAGTRSYEQYF. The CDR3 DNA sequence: TGTGCCAGCAGGCCATGGGGACTAGCGGGAACCCGCTCCTACGAGCAGTACTTC.

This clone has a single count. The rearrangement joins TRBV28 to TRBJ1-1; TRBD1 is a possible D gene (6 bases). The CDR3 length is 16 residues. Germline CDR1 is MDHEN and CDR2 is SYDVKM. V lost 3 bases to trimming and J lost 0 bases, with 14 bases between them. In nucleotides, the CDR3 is TGTGCCAGCAGTTTCTTGACAGGTAACATGAACACTGAAGCTTTCTTT. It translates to CASSFLTGNMNTEAFF.

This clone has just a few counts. CDR3 coding DNA: TGCGCCAGCAGCTTGGACACCTGGAGGGAGCAGTACTTC. Translated: CASSLDTWREQYF. This chain joins TRBV5-1 and TRBJ2-7, with D tentatively TRBD2 (5 bases). The CDR3 runs 13 residues. Germline V CDR1 and CDR2: SGHRS, YFSETQ. V lost 0 bases and J lost 7, with 11 bases in between.

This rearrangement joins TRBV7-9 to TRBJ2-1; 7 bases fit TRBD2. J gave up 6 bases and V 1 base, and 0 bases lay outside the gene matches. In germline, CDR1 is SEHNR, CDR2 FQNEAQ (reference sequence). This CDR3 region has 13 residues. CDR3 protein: CASSLGLANEQFF. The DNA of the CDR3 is TGTGCCAGCAGCTTAGGACTAGCCAATGAGCAGTTCTTC.

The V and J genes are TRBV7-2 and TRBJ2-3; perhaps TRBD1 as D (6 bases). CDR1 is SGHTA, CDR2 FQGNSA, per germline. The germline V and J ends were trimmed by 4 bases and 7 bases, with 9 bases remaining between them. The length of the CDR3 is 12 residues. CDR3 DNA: TGTGCCAGCAGCTCCAGGGGATATACGCAGTATTTT. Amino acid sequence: CASSSRGYTQYF.

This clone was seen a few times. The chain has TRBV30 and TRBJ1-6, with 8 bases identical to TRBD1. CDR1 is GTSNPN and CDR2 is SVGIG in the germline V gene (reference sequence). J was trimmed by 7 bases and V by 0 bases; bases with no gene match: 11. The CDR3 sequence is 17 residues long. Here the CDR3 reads CAWSVDALPGGNSPLHF. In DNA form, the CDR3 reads TGTGCCTGGAGTGTAGATGCCCTGCCAGGGGGCAATTCACCCCTCCACTTT. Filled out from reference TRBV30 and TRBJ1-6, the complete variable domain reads SQTIHQWPATLVQPVGSPLSLECTVEGTSNPNLYWYRQAAGRGLQLLFYSVGIGQISSEVPQNLSASRPQDRQFILSSKKLLLSDSGFYLCAWSVDALPGGNSPLHFGNGTRLTVT.

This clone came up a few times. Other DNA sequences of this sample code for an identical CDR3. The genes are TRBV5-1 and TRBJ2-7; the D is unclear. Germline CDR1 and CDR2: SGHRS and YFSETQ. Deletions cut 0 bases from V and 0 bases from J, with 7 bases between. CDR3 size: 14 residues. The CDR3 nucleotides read TGCGCCAGCAGCTTGGGAGGAAACTCCTACGAGCAGTACTTC. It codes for CASSLGGNSYEQYF. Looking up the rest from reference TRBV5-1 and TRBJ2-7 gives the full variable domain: KAGVTQTPRYLIKTRGQQVTLSCSPISGHRSVSWYQQTPGQGLQFLFEYFSETQRNKGNFPGRFSGRQFSNSRSEMNVSTLELGDSALYLCASSLGGNSYEQYFGPGTRLTVT.

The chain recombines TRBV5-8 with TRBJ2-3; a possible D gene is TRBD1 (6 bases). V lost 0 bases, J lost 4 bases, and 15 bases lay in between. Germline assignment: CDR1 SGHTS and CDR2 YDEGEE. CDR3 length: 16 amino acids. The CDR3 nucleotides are TGTGCCAGCAGCTTGGGGACAGACTTTCACGCAGATACGCAGTATTTT. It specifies CASSLGTDFHADTQYF.

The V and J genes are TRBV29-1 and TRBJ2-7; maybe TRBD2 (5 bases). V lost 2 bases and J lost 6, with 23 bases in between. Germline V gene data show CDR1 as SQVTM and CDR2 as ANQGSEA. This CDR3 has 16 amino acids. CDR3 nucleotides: TGCAGCGTTGAAAGGACGGGGTCGGGCCTGGGAGTCGAGCAGTACTTC. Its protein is CSVERTGSGLGVEQYF.

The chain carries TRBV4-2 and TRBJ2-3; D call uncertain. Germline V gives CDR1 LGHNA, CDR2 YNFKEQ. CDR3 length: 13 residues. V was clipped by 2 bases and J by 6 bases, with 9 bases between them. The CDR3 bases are TGTGCCAGCAGCCAAACCGTCGCGGATACGCAGTATTTT. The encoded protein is CASSQTVADTQYF.

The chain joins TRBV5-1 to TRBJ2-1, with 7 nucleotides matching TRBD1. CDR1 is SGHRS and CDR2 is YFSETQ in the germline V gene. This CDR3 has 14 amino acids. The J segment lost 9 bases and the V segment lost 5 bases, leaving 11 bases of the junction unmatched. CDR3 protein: CASSYRGPPGEQFF. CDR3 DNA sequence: TGCGCCAGCAGTTATAGGGGGCCGCCGGGTGAGCAGTTCTTC.

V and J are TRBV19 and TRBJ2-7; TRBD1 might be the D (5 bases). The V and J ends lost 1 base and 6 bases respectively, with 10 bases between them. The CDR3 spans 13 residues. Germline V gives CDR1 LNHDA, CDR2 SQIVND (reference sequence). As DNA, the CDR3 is TGTGCCAGTAGTATAGGAGAAGGGGTCGAGCAGTACTTC. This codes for CASSIGEGVEQYF.

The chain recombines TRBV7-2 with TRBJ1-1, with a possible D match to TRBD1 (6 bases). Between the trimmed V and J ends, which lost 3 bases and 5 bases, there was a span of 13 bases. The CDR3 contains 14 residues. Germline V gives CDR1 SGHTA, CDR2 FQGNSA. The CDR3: CASSFGGQRTEAFF. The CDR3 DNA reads TGTGCCAGCAGCTTCGGGGGGCAACGGACTGAAGCTTTCTTT. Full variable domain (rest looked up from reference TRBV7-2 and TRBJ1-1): GAGVSQSPSNKVTEKGKDVELRCDPISGHTALYWYRQSLGQGLEFLIYFQGNSAPDKSGLPSDRFSAERTGGSVSTLTIQRTQQEDSAVYLCASSFGGQRTEAFFGQGTRLTVV.

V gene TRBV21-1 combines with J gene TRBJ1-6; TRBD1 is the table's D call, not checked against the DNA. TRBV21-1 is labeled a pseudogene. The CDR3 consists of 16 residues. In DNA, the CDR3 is TGTGCCAGCAGCAAAACCCCCAGGGGGCCCGTTTCGCCCCTCCACTTT. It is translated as CASSKTPRGPVSPLHF.

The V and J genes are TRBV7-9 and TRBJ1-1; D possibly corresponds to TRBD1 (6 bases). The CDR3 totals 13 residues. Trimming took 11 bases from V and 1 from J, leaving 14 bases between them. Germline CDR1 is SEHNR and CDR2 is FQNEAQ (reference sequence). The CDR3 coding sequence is TGTGCCGGAAGCAGGGGCTCGAACACTGAAGCTTTCTTT. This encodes CAGSRGSNTEAFF. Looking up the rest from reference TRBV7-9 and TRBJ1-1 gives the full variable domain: DTGVSQNPRHKITKRGQNVTFRCDPISEHNRLYWYRQTLGQGPEFLTYFQNEAQLEKSRLLSDRFSAERPKGSFSTLEIQRTEQGDSAMYLCAGSRGSNTEAFFGQGTRLTVV.

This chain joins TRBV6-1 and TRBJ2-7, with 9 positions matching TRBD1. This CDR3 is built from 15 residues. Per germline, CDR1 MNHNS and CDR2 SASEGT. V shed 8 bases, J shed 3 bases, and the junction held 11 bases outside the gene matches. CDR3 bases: TGTGCCAGCGATATTGGACAGGGGATAGTCTACGAGCAGTACTTC. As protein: CASDIGQGIVYEQYF.

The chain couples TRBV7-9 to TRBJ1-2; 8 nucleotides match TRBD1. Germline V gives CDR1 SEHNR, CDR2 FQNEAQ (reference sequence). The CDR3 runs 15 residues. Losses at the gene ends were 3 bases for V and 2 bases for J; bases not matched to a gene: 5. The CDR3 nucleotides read TGTGCCAGCAGCTTGACAGGGGACCCAAACTATGGCTACACCTTC. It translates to CASSLTGDPNYGYTF. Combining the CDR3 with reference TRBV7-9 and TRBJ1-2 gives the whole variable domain DTGVSQNPRHKITKRGQNVTFRCDPISEHNRLYWYRQTLGQGPEFLTYFQNEAQLEKSRLLSDRFSAERPKGSFSTLEIQRTEQGDSAMYLCASSLTGDPNYGYTFGSGTRLTVV.

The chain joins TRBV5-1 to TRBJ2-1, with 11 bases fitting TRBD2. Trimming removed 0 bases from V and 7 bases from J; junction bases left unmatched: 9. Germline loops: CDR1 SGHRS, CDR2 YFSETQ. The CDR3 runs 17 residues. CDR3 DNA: TGCGCCAGCAGCTTGGTAGGCTTAGCGGGGGGGCAAAATGAGCAGTTCTTC. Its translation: CASSLVGLAGGQNEQFF. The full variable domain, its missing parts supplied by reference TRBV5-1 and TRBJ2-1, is KAGVTQTPRYLIKTRGQQVTLSCSPISGHRSVSWYQQTPGQGLQFLFEYFSETQRNKGNFPGRFSGRQFSNSRSEMNVSTLELGDSALYLCASSLVGLAGGQNEQFFGPGTRLTVL.